This TCR beta chain was captured in a study of regulatory T cells in long-lasting Graves disease. This clonotype occurred many times. The sample's time point: newly diagnosed GD, antithyroid drugs for less than 3 months. PBMC-extracted RNA yielded the TCR library. Arm-PCR with iRepertoire HTBI primers amplified the CDR3 regions for these TCR beta libraries. TCRdb reanalysed the multiplex PCR reads using MiXCR and keeps one entry per CDR3 protein. Of more than 300,000 distinct CDR3 sequences listed, about 11% are singletons. Trimming stripped 3 bases from V and 1 base from J, with 19 bases between. This CDR3 has 17 residues. Germline V lookup: CDR1 MDHEN, CDR2 SYDVKM. These data are also associated with another study on T cells in Graves' hyperthyroidism and ophthalmopathy.

Sequences were derived from peripheral blood mononuclear cells (PBMCs), sampled at new diagnosis, from a patient treated with antithyroid drugs. The receptor was isolated from a woman in her late teens or twenties with Graves disease. The V and J genes are TRBV28 and TRBJ2-7, with a weak D call TRBD2 (6 bases). The CDR3 reads CASSFHPELARSYEQYF. The DNA of the CDR3 is TGTGCCAGCAGTTTTCATCCCGAACTAGCCCGGTCCTACGAGCAGTACTTC.